A selection of T cell receptor beta chains follows, all from one sample in a study of STAT3 mutations in large granular lymphocyte leukemia. Profiling relied on immunoSEQ multiplex PCR, and the TCRdb table lists in-frame clones only, not all of them. The table lists 10,000 or so clones, 70% to 90% of them singletons. Sequenced material: peripheral blood mononuclear cells. These receptors were obtained from a man in his sixties with T-cell large granular lymphocyte leukemia. Some clones in this sample may be carry-over from other donors' samples. CDR3s include the opening cysteine and the closing phenylalanine or tryptophan. D genes are given only for firm matches. Only some rows state a clone size, as once, few, many or a class for expanded clones.

j_call d_call clone_size v_call cdr3_aa cdr3_nt
TRBJ2-5 NA NA TRBV29-1 CSTWGRSGRETQYF TGCAGCACTTGGGGTCGATCGGGGCGGGAGACCCAGTACTTC
TRBJ1-1 NA NA TRBV18 CASSPPGFPTTEAFF TGTGCCAGCTCACCACCGGGATTCCCAACCACTGAAGCTTTCTTT
TRBJ1-3 NA NA TRBV5-4 CASSLADGGNTIYF TGTGCCAGCAGCTTGGCGGACGGGGGAAACACCATATATTTT
TRBJ2-3 NA NA TRBV28 CASTSPRGPQYF TGTGCCAGCACCTCCCCGAGAGGACCGCAGTATTTT
TRBJ2-1 TRBD1 NA TRBV6-5 CASSSLGQGYYNEQFF TGTGCCAGCAGTTCTCTAGGACAGGGCTACTACAATGAGCAGTTCTTC
TRBJ2-5 NA NA TRBV7-9 CASSPGSYQETQYF TGTGCCAGCAGCCCCGGAAGCTACCAAGAGACCCAGTACTTC
TRBJ2-2 TRBD2 NA TRBV18 CASSPPGSGGTGELFF TGTGCCAGCTCACCACCTGGTAGCGGGGGAACCGGGGAGCTGTTTTTT
TRBJ1-1 NA NA TRBV7-2 CASSLRGTSNTEAFF TGTGCCAGCAGCTTACGTGGGACAAGCAACACTGAAGCTTTCTTT
TRBJ2-1 NA NA TRBV7-8 CASSPAYNEQFF TGTGCCAGCAGCCCGGCCTACAATGAGCAGTTCTTC
TRBJ1-6 NA NA TRBV10-3 CAISPQGSDNSPLHF TGTGCCATCAGCCCCCAGGGATCGGATAATTCACCCCTCCACTTT
TRBJ1-6 TRBD1 NA TRBV27 CASSLVSGTGNSPLHF TGTGCCAGCAGTTTAGTATCCGGGACAGGGAACTCACCCCTCCACTTT
TRBJ1-3 NA NA TRBV28 CASSRAGGRNTIYF TGTGCCAGCAGCAGAGCGGGGGGAAGAAACACCATATATTTT
TRBJ2-7 NA few TRBV5-4 CASSPWGGSNEQYF TGTGCCAGCAGCCCCTGGGGCGGGTCCAACGAGCAGTACTTC
TRBJ1-4 TRBD1 NA TRBV7-9 CASSLALGQGNEKLFF TGTGCCAGCAGCTTAGCGTTGGGACAGGGAAATGAAAAACTGTTTTTT
TRBJ1-1 NA NA TRBV13 CASSLGRGLTEAFF TGTGCCAGCAGCCTGGGGCGGGGATTAACTGAAGCTTTCTTT
TRBJ1-1 NA NA TRBV19 CASSTGQNTEAFF TGTGCCAGTAGCACGGGACAGAACACTGAAGCTTTCTTT
TRBJ2-2 TRBD1 NA TRBV19 CASSIVLGTETGELFF TGTGCCAGTAGTATAGTTCTAGGGACAGAAACCGGGGAGCTGTTTTTT
TRBJ2-1 NA once TRBV9 CASSVEGAGGRSDEQFF TGTGCCAGCAGCGTAGAGGGGGCGGGAGGCCGCTCCGATGAGCAGTTCTTC
TRBJ2-7 TRBD1 NA TRBV7-2 CASSQQGARYEQYF TGTGCCAGCAGCCAACAGGGGGCTCGCTACGAGCAGTACTTC
TRBJ2-5 NA NA TRBV5-4 CASSRENQETQYF TGTGCCAGCAGTCGGGAGAACCAAGAGACCCAGTACTTC
TRBJ2-2 NA NA TRBV19 CASSITAGLTGELFF TGTGCCAGTAGTATAACGGCAGGGTTAACCGGGGAGCTGTTTTTT
TRBJ2-2 NA NA TRBV5-6 CASSLWLPNTGELFF TGTGCCAGCAGCTTGTGGCTTCCGAACACCGGGGAGCTGTTTTTT
TRBJ1-2 TRBD1 few TRBV7-2 CASSPSRGGYTF TGTGCCAGCAGCCCTAGCAGGGGGGGCTACACCTTC
TRBJ2-7 TRBD2 NA TRBV4-1 CASSQDRVEAGGPLSKQYF TGCGCCAGCAGCCAAGATCGCGTGGAAGCGGGAGGGCCGTTATCTAAGCAGTACTTC
TRBJ1-5 NA NA TRBV6-6 CASHLGNQPQHF TGTGCCAGCCATTTGGGCAATCAGCCCCAGCATTTT
TRBJ2-7 NA few TRBV28 CASSAIHRDEQYF TGTGCCAGCAGCGCGATCCACAGGGACGAGCAGTACTTC
TRBJ1-5 NA NA TRBV28 CASSPTGKGDNQPQHF TGTGCCAGCAGTCCTACAGGGAAAGGAGACAATCAGCCCCAGCATTTT
TRBJ1-3 TRBD1 NA TRBV29-1 CSVGQSSGNTIYF TGCAGCGTGGGACAGTCCTCTGGAAACACCATATATTTT
TRBJ1-2 TRBD1 NA TRBV6-5 CASSYNDRARYGYTF TGTGCCAGCAGTTATAACGACAGGGCGCGATATGGCTACACCTTC
TRBJ2-4 NA NA TRBV7-2 CASSFGGQNIQYF TGTGCCAGCAGCTTCGGGGGGCAAAACATTCAGTACTTC
TRBJ2-3 TRBD2 once TRBV4-2 CASSQDSGRPTDTQYF TGTGCCAGCAGCCAAGATAGCGGGAGACCTACAGATACGCAGTATTTT
TRBJ1-2 NA few TRBV4-2 CASSPLGGNYGYTF TGTGCCAGCAGCCCCCTTGGAGGAAACTATGGCTACACCTTC
TRBJ2-2 TRBD2 large TRBV9 CASSVAGLRNTGELFF TGTGCCAGCAGCGTAGCGGGACTAAGGAACACCGGGGAGCTGTTTTTT
TRBJ1-1 NA NA TRBV7-9 CASSPAHPNAEAFF TGTGCCAGCAGCCCGGCACATCCGAACGCTGAAGCTTTCTTT
TRBJ1-3 TRBD1 NA TRBV6-5 CASSSGTALSGNTIYF TGTGCCAGCAGTTCCGGGACAGCCCTCTCTGGAAACACCATATATTTT
TRBJ1-2 NA few TRBV6-5 CASSYSRLAYGYTF TGTGCCAGCAGTTACTCGAGGCTGGCCTATGGCTACACCTTC
TRBJ1-5 NA once TRBV4-3 CASSQDRQASWPQHF TGCGCCAGCAGCCAAGATAGGCAGGCTAGTTGGCCCCAGCATTTT
TRBJ2-7 NA NA TRBV20-1 CSALGLYEQYF TGCAGTGCCCTGGGCCTCTACGAGCAGTACTTC
TRBJ2-7 NA NA TRBV6-5 CASSYGQFYEQYF TGTGCCAGCAGTTACGGACAGTTCTACGAGCAGTACTTC
TRBJ2-3 NA NA TRBV5-1 CASSFERVTDTQYF TGCGCCAGCAGCTTTGAGCGGGTCACAGATACGCAGTATTTT
TRBJ2-5 TRBD2 NA TRBV5-4 CASSLVGSGETQYF TGTGCCAGCAGCTTGGTTGGTAGCGGGGAGACCCAGTACTTC
TRBJ2-5 NA NA TRBV7-9 CASSPGAGVQETQYF TGTGCCAGCAGCCCTGGGGCAGGGGTTCAAGAGACCCAGTACTTC
TRBJ1-1 TRBD1 NA TRBV5-1 CASSPDRVAEAFF TGCGCCAGCAGCCCCGACAGGGTGGCTGAAGCTTTCTTT
TRBJ2-1 TRBD2 NA TRBV30 CAWSGKLAGLYNEQFF TGTGCCTGGAGTGGCAAACTAGCGGGCCTCTACAATGAGCAGTTCTTC
TRBJ2-7 NA NA TRBV29-1 CSVVSRGRIKPTYEQYF TGCAGCGTTGTCAGCCGGGGGCGGATCAAACCGACCTACGAGCAGTACTTC
TRBJ1-2 NA NA TRBV6-1 CASSGFEGYGYTF TGTGCCAGCAGTGGATTCGAGGGCTATGGCTACACCTTC
TRBJ2-3 NA NA TRBV7-9 CASNEGTDTQYF TGTGCCAGCAACGAGGGCACAGATACGCAGTATTTT
TRBJ1-3 NA once TRBV29-1 CSGHGGNTIYF TGCAGCGGACATGGTGGAAACACCATATATTTT
TRBJ2-1 TRBD2 NA TRBV7-3 CASSISSGRGEQFF TGTGCCAGCAGCATCTCTAGCGGGAGGGGTGAGCAGTTCTTC
TRBJ2-5 NA NA TRBV7-6 CASSSGWGETQYF TGTGCCAGCAGCTCCGGGTGGGGAGAGACCCAGTACTTC
TRBJ2-7 TRBD1 NA TRBV28 CASNGDRGYEQYF TGTGCCAGCAATGGGGACAGGGGATACGAGCAGTACTTC
TRBJ2-2 NA NA TRBV7-2 CASSLGGGAWGTGELFF TGTGCCAGCAGCCTAGGGGGGGGAGCCTGGGGGACCGGGGAGCTGTTTTTT
TRBJ2-1 TRBD2 once TRBV28 CASSIAGGFPYNEQFF TGTGCCAGCAGTATAGCGGGAGGATTCCCCTACAATGAGCAGTTCTTC
TRBJ2-7 TRBD2 NA TRBV5-6 CASSLMGLGNEQYF TGTGCCAGCAGCTTGATGGGACTAGGTAACGAGCAGTACTTC
TRBJ1-1 NA NA TRBV19 CASTSWTGNTEAFF TGTGCCAGTACAAGTTGGACGGGGAACACTGAAGCTTTCTTT
TRBJ1-1 NA NA TRBV18 CASSPPGGVGTEAFF TGTGCCAGCTCACCACCGGGGGGTGTGGGGACTGAAGCTTTCTTT
TRBJ2-7 NA once TRBV14 CASSQDGPGVYEQYF TGTGCCAGCAGCCAAGATGGCCCCGGCGTATACGAGCAGTACTTC